These 5 T cell receptor beta chains were all obtained from the same sample, sequenced in a study of blood T cell repertoires in COVID-19. Sequenced by immunoSEQ multiplex PCR; TCRdb stores in-frame clones only, minus some. Among approximately 160,000 clones listed, just over 85% were seen once. The material sequenced was peripheral blood. The receptors shown here come from a man in his forties or fifties with active or convalescent COVID-19.

A word on this clone: At one end the junction does not follow the germline gene, possibly because of a read error. The chain links TRBV5-5 to TRBJ2-7, with 8 bases matching TRBD1. The CDR3 extends over 15 amino acids. Germline values: CDR1 SGHKS, CDR2 YYEKEE (reference sequence). The CDR3 sequence is CASSERGTGSTPLHF. CDR3 in DNA: TGTGCCAGCAGCGAACGGGGGACAGGATCTACCCCGCTCCACTTC.

This clone was counted a single time. The chain is built from TRBV4-1 and TRBJ1-1, with a possible D match to TRBD1 (5 bases). Germline values: CDR1 MGHRA, CDR2 YSYEKL. V shed 0 bases and J shed 1 base, with 21 bases lying between them. The CDR3 contains 19 residues. DNA for the CDR3: TGCGCCAGCAGCCAAGATGTGGCCGGGAGTCAGGGTAGGAACACTGAAGCTTTCTTT. Translation: CASSQDVAGSQGRNTEAFF.

The chain is built from TRBV5-1 and TRBJ1-4, with a weak D call TRBD1 (6 bases). CDR3 length: 15 amino acids. The ends were cut back, 4 bases at V and 7 bases at J, with 17 bases in the middle. Germline assignment: CDR1 SGHRS and CDR2 YFSETQ. The CDR3 region is CASSVTGQGSEKLFF. The CDR3 region has the DNA TGCGCCAGCAGCGTCACCGGGCAGGGGAGTGAAAAACTGTTTTTT.

This clone was recorded only once. This sequence joins TRBV19 and TRBJ1-5, with D perhaps TRBD1 (5 bases). This CDR3 comprises 16 residues. Germline CDR1 LNHDA, CDR2 SQIVND (reference sequence). Trimming left V 5 bases short and J 1 base short, with 15 bases between. For the CDR3, the DNA is TGTGCCAGTAGTCCCAGTTACGGGGGAAGCAATCAGCCCCAGCATTTT. It translates to CASSPSYGGSNQPQHF.

This clone was counted once. This chain joins TRBV19 and TRBJ1-5; possible D gene TRBD1, 6 bases. The CDR3 runs 18 residues. Trimming removed 4 bases from V and 6 bases from J, with 25 bases in between. From germline, CDR1 is LNHDA and CDR2 SQIVND (reference sequence). The CDR3 is CASSTLFTGTRSPQPQHF. Here the CDR3 DNA reads TGTGCCAGTAGTACCCTTTTTACAGGGACACGATCACCTCAGCCCCAGCATTTT.